This TCR beta chain was observed in a study of blood T cell repertoires in COVID-19. Original processing notes: Reference gene primer amplification in the assay estimated nucleated cell counts. TCRdb keeps only in-frame clones here, not all; method: immunoSEQ multiplex PCR. For V, J and clone size, that table is used; D and trimming come from the DNA. Of around 290,000 clones in the sample, around 90% were seen once. This CDR3 spans 18 amino acids. Trimming cost V 1 base and J 0 bases, with 18 bases left between them. From germline, CDR1 is SGHVS and CDR2 FQNEAQ. This clone was counted a few times. Input material: PBMCs or T cells enriched from blood (not recorded which). The clonotype was recovered from a woman aged 60-75 years in a cohort exposed to, infected with or recovered from COVID-19 (not recorded which). The rearrangement links TRBV7-8 to TRBJ1-1; D possibly corresponds to TRBD1 (6 bases). CDR3 sequence (DNA): TGTGCCAGCAGCTTAGTTCTGGGGGCATCCTTAATGAACACTGAAGCTTTCTTT. Protein sequence: CASSLVLGASLMNTEAFF.